This entry describes one T cell receptor (beta chain). Clones were read by immunoSEQ multiplex PCR, and TCRdb kept only the in-frame ones, dropping some. The data show roughly 1,600,000 clones, with approximately 98.5% seen just once and 0.36% held by the top ten. J was trimmed by 10 bases and V by 6 bases; bases with no gene match: 11. CDR1 and CDR2 from the germline V gene are MNHNY and SVGAGI (reference sequence). The CDR3 is 13 residues long. The data stem from a study of shared clonotypes between healthy human individuals. The sample taken for sequencing was naive CD4+ T cells sorted from blood. Subset denoted: CD45RA+ positively selected. This chain uses TRBV6-6 with TRBJ1-1; 7 bases are shared with TRBD1. This receptor was taken from a man aged 25 to 45 in good health. CDR3 protein: CASSAAGGSRAFF. In nucleotides, the CDR3 is TGTGCCAGCAGCGCGGCAGGGGGGTCACGAGCTTTCTTT.